This note documents a single TCR beta chain sequence. The data are from a study of cytomegalovirus exposure and HLA in healthy donors. Some clones are missing from TCRdb's copy, which holds only in-frame ones; the method was immunoSEQ multiplex PCR. The table has 200,000 or so clones, less than 85% seen once; the top ten hold roughly 5.7%. CDR3 length: 13 residues. The germline CDR1 and CDR2 sequences are SQVTM and ANQGSEA. V shed 6 bases and J shed 3 bases, with 14 bases lying between them. This chain uses TRBV29-1 with TRBJ1-1; no clear D gene. The source material was PBMCs. The TCR comes from a woman younger than 30 in good health and CMV-seronegative. CDR3 region: CSVAGQADTEAFF. Written as DNA, the CDR3 is TGCAGCGTGGCTGGGCAGGCGGACACTGAAGCTTTCTTT.